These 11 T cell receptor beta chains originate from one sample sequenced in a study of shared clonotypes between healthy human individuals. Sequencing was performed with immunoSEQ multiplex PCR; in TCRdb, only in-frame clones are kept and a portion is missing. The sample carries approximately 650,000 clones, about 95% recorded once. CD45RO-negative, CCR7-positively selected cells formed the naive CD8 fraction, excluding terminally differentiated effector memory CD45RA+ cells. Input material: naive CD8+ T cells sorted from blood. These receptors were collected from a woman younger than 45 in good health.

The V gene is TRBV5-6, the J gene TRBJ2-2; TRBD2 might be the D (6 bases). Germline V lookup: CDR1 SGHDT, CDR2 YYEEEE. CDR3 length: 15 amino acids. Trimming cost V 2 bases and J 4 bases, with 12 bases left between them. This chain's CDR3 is CASSFTGVVTGELFF. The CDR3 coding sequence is TGTGCCAGCAGCTTTACGGGAGTGGTCACCGGGGAGCTGTTTTTT.

CDR3 nucleotides: TGTGCCAGAAAAAGCTGGTCGACGAATCAGCCCCAGCATTTT. Amino acids: CARKSWSTNQPQHF. V gene TRBV21-1 combines with J gene TRBJ1-5. TRBV21-1 is given as a pseudogene. CDR3 length: 14 residues.

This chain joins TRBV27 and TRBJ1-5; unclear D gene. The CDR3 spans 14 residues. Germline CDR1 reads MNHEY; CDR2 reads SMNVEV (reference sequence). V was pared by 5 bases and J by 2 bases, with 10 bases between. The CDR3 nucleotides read TGTGCCAGCAGTGTGAGATCGGGCAATCAGCCCCAGCATTTT. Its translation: CASSVRSGNQPQHF.

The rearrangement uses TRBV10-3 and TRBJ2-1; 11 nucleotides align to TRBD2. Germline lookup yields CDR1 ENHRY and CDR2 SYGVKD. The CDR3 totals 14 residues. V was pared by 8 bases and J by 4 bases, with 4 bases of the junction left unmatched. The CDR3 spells CAIRGLAEYNEQFF. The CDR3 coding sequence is TGTGCCATCCGGGGACTAGCGGAATACAATGAGCAGTTCTTC.

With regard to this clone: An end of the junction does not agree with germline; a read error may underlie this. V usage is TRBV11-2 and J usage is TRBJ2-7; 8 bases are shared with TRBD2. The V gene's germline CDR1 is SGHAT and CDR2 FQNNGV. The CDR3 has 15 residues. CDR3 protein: CASSSPAGTRGEQHF. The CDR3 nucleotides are TGTGCCAGCAGCTCCCCGGCCGGGACTAGGGGCGAGCAGCACTTC. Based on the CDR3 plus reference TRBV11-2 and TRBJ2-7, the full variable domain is EAGVAQSPRYKIIEKRQSVAFWCNPISGHATLYWYQQILGQGPKLLIQFQNNGVVDDSQLPKDRFSAERLKGVDSTLKIQPAKLEDSAVYLCASSSPAGTRGEQHFGPGTRLTVT.

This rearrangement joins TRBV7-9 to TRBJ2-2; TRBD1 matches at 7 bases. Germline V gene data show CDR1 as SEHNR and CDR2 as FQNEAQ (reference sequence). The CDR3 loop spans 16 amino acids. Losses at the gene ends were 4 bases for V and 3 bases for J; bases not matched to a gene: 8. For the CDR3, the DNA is TGTGCCAGCAGCTCAGGCACAGGGGTCGACACCGGGGAGCTGTTTTTT. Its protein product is CASSSGTGVDTGELFF.

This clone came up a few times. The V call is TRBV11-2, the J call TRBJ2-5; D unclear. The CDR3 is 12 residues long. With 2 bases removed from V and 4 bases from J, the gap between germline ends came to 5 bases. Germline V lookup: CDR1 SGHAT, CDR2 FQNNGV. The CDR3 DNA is TGTGCCAGCAGCTTAAACGGAGAGACCCAGTACTTC. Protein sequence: CASSLNGETQYF. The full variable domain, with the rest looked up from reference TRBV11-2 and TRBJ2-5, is EAGVAQSPRYKIIEKRQSVAFWCNPISGHATLYWYQQILGQGPKLLIQFQNNGVVDDSQLPKDRFSAERLKGVDSTLKIQPAKLEDSAVYLCASSLNGETQYFGPGTRLLVL.

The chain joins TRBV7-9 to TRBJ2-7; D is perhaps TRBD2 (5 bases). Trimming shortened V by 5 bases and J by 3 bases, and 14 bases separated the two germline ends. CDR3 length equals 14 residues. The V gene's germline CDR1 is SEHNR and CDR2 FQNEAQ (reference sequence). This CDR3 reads CASSARTVNYEQYF. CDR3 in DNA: TGTGCCAGCAGCGCACGGACTGTCAACTACGAGCAGTACTTC.

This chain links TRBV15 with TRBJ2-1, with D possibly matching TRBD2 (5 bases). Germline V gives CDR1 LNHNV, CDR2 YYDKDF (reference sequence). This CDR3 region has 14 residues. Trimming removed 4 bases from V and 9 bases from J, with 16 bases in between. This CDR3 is CATSTTTPGGEQFF. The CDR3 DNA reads TGTGCCACCAGCACGACTACCCCCGGCGGTGAGCAGTTCTTC.

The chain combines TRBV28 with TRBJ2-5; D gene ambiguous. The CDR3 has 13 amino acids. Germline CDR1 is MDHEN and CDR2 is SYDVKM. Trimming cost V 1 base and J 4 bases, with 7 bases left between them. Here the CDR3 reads CASSLFLGETQYF. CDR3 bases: TGTGCCAGCAGTTTATTTTTGGGAGAGACCCAGTACTTC.

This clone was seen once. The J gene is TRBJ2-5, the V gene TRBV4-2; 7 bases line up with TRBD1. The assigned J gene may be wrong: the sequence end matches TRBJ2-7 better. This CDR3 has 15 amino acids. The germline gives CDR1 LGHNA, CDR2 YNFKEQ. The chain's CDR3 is CASSQERGPTYEQYF. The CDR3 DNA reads TGTGCCAGCAGCCAAGAAAGGGGGCCCACCTACGAGCAGTACTTC.